A selection of T cell receptor beta chains follows, all from one sample in a study of molecular identifiers for immune sequencing clone quantification. TCRdb ran MiXCR on the PCR reads and lists one entry per CDR3 protein. The table has about 500,000 distinct CDR3 sequences, about a fifth seen once; the top ten hold about 0.78%. Specimen: naive CD8+ T cells from blood, with Jurkat cell RNA spiked in. The receptors here all came from a human donor in good health. Some libraries in this study had Jurkat cell RNA spiked in. Each CDR3 is given with its conserved first and last residue. A D gene is named only where the DNA matches it firmly. Clone size is stated in some rows and not others, as once, few, many or a class when expanded.

v_gene	d_gene	len	j_gene	abundance	CDR3aa	CDR3nt
TRBV19	.	16	TRBJ1-1	few	CASSITGNLMNTEAFF	TGTGCCAGTAGTATTACAGGGAACCTCATGAACACTGAAGCTTTCTTT
TRBV2	TRBD1	14	TRBJ1-2	once	CASRGTGAFGGYTF	TGTGCCAGCAGGGGGACAGGGGCTTTTGGAGGCTACACCTTC
TRBV20-1	.	13	TRBJ2-7	few	CSARDRWAYEQYF	TGCAGTGCTAGAGATCGGTGGGCTTACGAGCAGTACTTC
TRBV3-1	TRBD1	17	TRBJ1-6	few	CASSLRPGGSYNSPLHF	TGTGCCAGCAGCCTCCGACCAGGGGGCTCCTATAATTCACCCCTCCACTTT
TRBV4-1	.	15	TRBJ1-5	few	CASSQEGAGNQPQHF	TGCGCCAGCAGCCAAGAGGGGGCCGGCAATCAGCCCCAGCATTTT
TRBV19	TRBD1	14	TRBJ1-2	.	CASGTGTATSGYTF	TGTGCCAGTGGAACCGGGACAGCTACTAGTGGCTACACCTTC
TRBV19	.	14	TRBJ1-2	many	CASSSTAGQYGYTF	TGTGCCAGTAGTAGCACGGCCGGACAGTATGGCTACACCTTC
TRBV7-6	.	13	TRBJ2-3	few	CASSLGESGTQYF	TGTGCCAGCAGCTTAGGGGAATCGGGTACGCAGTATTTT
TRBV7-2	.	15	TRBJ2-3	many	CASSLDAGSTDTQYF	TGTGCCAGCAGCTTAGATGCGGGGAGCACAGATACGCAGTATTTT
TRBV19	.	14	TRBJ2-1	few	CASRGTTPYNEQFF	TGTGCCAGTAGAGGGACCACGCCCTACAATGAGCAGTTCTTC
TRBV27	.	16	TRBJ2-7	.	CASSPLLPTEVYEQYF	TGTGCCAGCAGCCCCTTGCTACCGACCGAGGTTTACGAGCAGTACTTC
TRBV27	TRBD1	12	TRBJ2-1	.	CASSPGGAEQLF	TGTGCCAGCAGTCCAGGGGGCGCTGAGCAGCTCTTC
TRBV7-9	TRBD1	16	TRBJ1-5	many	CASSRSTGGRNQPQHF	TGTGCCAGCAGCCGTTCCACAGGGGGCCGCAATCAGCCCCAGCATTTT
TRBV4-1	TRBD1	13	TRBJ2-1	.	CASSDREMNEQFF	TGCGCCAGCAGCGACAGGGAGATGAATGAGCAGTTCTTC
TRBV9	TRBD2	14	TRBJ2-7	.	CASSVLAGGYEQYF	TGTGCCAGCAGCGTTCTAGCGGGAGGCTACGAGCAGTACTTC
TRBV6-2/TRBV6-3	.	14	TRBJ1-1	many	CASSPDSRSTEAFF	TGTGCCAGCAGTCCGGACTCACGCAGCACTGAAGCTTTCTTT
TRBV11-2	.	16	TRBJ2-5	few	CASSLGSGAEGETQYF	TGTGCCAGCAGCTTAGGATCGGGGGCCGAGGGAGAGACCCAGTACTTC
TRBV12-3/TRBV12-4	TRBD2	22	TRBJ2-2	few	CASSLEVFGTSGRVGATGELFF	TGTGCCAGCAGTTTAGAGGTTTTCGGGACTAGCGGGAGAGTGGGGGCAACCGGGGAGCTGTTTTTT
TRBV7-6	.	17	TRBJ2-5	.	CASSLAGVPGYQETQYF	TGTGCCAGCAGCTTAGCCGGTGTCCCCGGGTACCAAGAGACCCAGTACTTC
TRBV4-3	.	15	TRBJ1-1	.	CASSRDGSISTEAFF	TGCGCCAGCAGCCGGGACGGGTCTATATCAACTGAAGCTTTCTTT
TRBV7-9	.	17	TRBJ2-2	few	CASSSREAGAITGELFF	TGTGCCAGCAGCTCCCGCGAGGCGGGGGCCATCACCGGGGAGCTGTTTTTT
TRBV4-1	TRBD2	15	TRBJ2-5	few	CASSQGTSGRRTQYF	TGCGCCAGCAGCCAAGGGACTAGCGGAAGACGGACCCAGTACTTC
TRBV3-1	.	15	TRBJ1-1	.	CASSQDLGVNTEAFF	TGTGCCAGCAGCCAAGATCTGGGGGTTAACACTGAAGCTTTCTTT
TRBV5-8	TRBD2	15	TRBJ2-7	few	CASSFFIGTNYEQYF	TGTGCCAGCAGCTTCTTTATAGGGACTAACTACGAGCAGTACTTC
TRBV5-6	TRBD2	17	TRBJ2-3	few	CASSLGGGVPPRDTQYF	TGTGCCAGCAGCTTGGGCGGGGGTGTTCCCCCTCGCGATACGCAGTATTTT
TRBV29-1	.	12	TRBJ2-2	few	CSVVGSPGELFF	TGCAGCGTTGTTGGTTCCCCCGGGGAGCTGTTTTTT
TRBV5-3	TRBD1	17	TRBJ2-3	.	CARSSKDRGLCTDTQYF	TGTGCCAGAAGCTCGAAAGACAGGGGGCTATGCACAGATACGCAGTATTTT
TRBV12-3/TRBV12-4	.	14	TRBJ2-3	many	CASSLWTTTDTQYF	TGTGCCAGCAGTCTATGGACTACCACAGATACGCAGTATTTT
TRBV5-6	.	15	TRBJ1-4	many	CASSLVRGANEKLFF	TGTGCCAGCAGCTTGGTACGGGGCGCTAATGAAAAACTGTTTTTT
TRBV3-1	TRBD2	16	TRBJ2-2	.	CASSSALAGRAGELFF	TGTGCCAGCAGCTCGGCCCTAGCGGGTCGGGCCGGGGAGCTGTTTTTT
TRBV4-2	TRBD2	14	TRBJ2-2	few	CASSPAGGLGELFF	TGTGCCAGCAGCCCAGCCGGGGGGTTAGGGGAGCTGTTTTTT
TRBV19	TRBD1	17	TRBJ2-1	few	CASSIEWQGASYNEQFF	TGTGCCAGTAGTATAGAGTGGCAGGGGGCTTCCTACAATGAGCAGTTCTTC
TRBV5-1	TRBD1	15	TRBJ2-3	many	CASSPRDRYPDTQYF	TGCGCCAGCAGCCCCCGGGACAGGTATCCAGATACGCAGTATTTT
TRBV4-3	.	16	TRBJ1-1	many	CASSQGTQGAGTEAFF	TGCGCCAGCAGCCAGGGGACACAGGGTGCAGGCACTGAAGCTTTCTTT
TRBV4-3	TRBD1	15	TRBJ2-7	many	CASSQGGQGAYEQYF	TGCGCCAGCAGCCAAGGAGGACAGGGGGCTTACGAGCAGTACTTC
TRBV28	.	14	TRBJ2-1	.	CASSFVVRPDEQFF	TGTGCCAGCAGTTTCGTAGTGCGGCCCGATGAGCAGTTCTTC
TRBV5-5	.	14	TRBJ2-5	many	CASSPVANQETQYF	TGTGCCAGCAGCCCGGTCGCGAACCAAGAGACCCAGTACTTC
TRBV7-2	.	16	TRBJ2-3	many	CASSLAPGAIEDTQYF	TGTGCCAGCAGCTTAGCCCCGGGGGCCATAGAGGATACGCAGTATTTT
TRBV12-3/TRBV12-4	.	13	TRBJ2-7	few	CASRQDTTYDQCF	TGTGCCAGCAGACAGGACACGACATACGATCAGTGCTTC
TRBV10-3	.	12	TRBJ1-5	many	CAISESIGPQHF	TGTGCCATCAGTGAGTCCATCGGGCCCCAGCATTTT
TRBV25-1	.	12	TRBJ1-5	.	CASSGYGQPQHF	TGTGCCAGCAGTGGTTACGGTCAGCCCCAGCATTTT
TRBV7-2	TRBD1	15	TRBJ1-2	.	CAGSPWTGDNYGYTF	TGTGCCGGCAGCCCCTGGACAGGGGACAACTATGGCTACACCTTC
TRBV13	.	14	TRBJ1-1	.	CASSLHRAGPGAFF	TGTGCCAGCAGCTTACATCGGGCTGGGCCCGGAGCTTTCTTT
TRBV28	.	14	TRBJ2-7	many	CASSMDSATYEQYF	TGTGCCAGCAGCATGGACAGTGCCACCTACGAGCAGTACTTC
TRBV13	.	16	TRBJ2-7	.	CASSLRTDRSSYEQYF	TGTGCCAGCAGCCTCAGGACGGATAGGAGCTCCTACGAGCAGTACTTC
TRBV6-2/TRBV6-3	TRBD2	18	TRBJ2-5	.	CASSHQLASGGHQETQYF	TGTGCCAGCAGTCATCAACTGGCTAGCGGGGGACACCAAGAGACCCAGTACTTC
TRBV2	TRBD1	19	TRBJ1-5	.	CASSEAWGQGVHSNQPQHF	TGTGCCAGCAGTGAAGCTTGGGGACAGGGGGTCCATAGCAATCAGCCCCAGCATTTT
TRBV28	.	14	TRBJ1-1	few	CASSLTRRDTEAFF	TGTGCCAGCAGTTTAACACGGAGGGACACTGAAGCTTTCTTT
TRBV10-3	.	15	TRBJ2-7	many	CAISDEGSREYEQYF	TGTGCCATCAGTGACGAAGGGAGTCGGGAGTACGAGCAGTACTTC
TRBV4-3	.	16	TRBJ2-7	.	CASSQDLASSTYEQYF	TGCGCCAGCAGCCAAGATCTAGCGAGTTCCACCTACGAGCAGTACTTC
TRBV5-6	TRBD2	14	TRBJ2-7	many	CASCAGGRMPEQYF	TGTGCCAGCTGTGCGGGGGGGCGCATGCCCGAGCAGTACTTC
TRBV4-3	TRBD2	14	TRBJ2-7	few	CASSQVGTSYEQYF	TGCGCCAGCAGCCAAGTTGGGACTAGCTACGAGCAGTACTTC
TRBV27	.	14	TRBJ2-5	few	CASSPIAVQETQYF	TGTGCCAGCAGCCCCATAGCGGTACAAGAGACCCAGTACTTC
TRBV9	.	16	TRBJ2-3	many	CASSVAGYHSTDTQYF	TGTGCCAGCAGCGTAGCGGGTTACCATAGCACAGATACGCAGTATTTT
TRBV30	TRBD2	14	TRBJ2-3	many	CASRTSGGSDTQYF	TGTGCCTCCCGGACTAGCGGGGGGTCAGATACGCAGTATTTT
TRBV4-1	.	12	TRBJ2-1	many	CASSQYPNEQFF	TGCGCCAGCAGCCAATACCCCAATGAGCAGTTCTTC
TRBV19	TRBD2	13	TRBJ2-1	few	CASSLLAGDEQFF	TGTGCCAGTAGTTTACTAGCGGGGGATGAGCAGTTCTTC
TRBV20-1	.	14	TRBJ2-7	.	CSARDREGSYEQYF	TGCAGTGCTCGCGACAGGGAGGGATCCTACGAGCAGTACTTC
TRBV21-1	.	13	TRBJ2-7	many	CASSAKQQEEQYF	TGTGCCAGCAGCGCAAAACAACAGGAGGAGCAGTACTTC
TRBV19	TRBD1	15	TRBJ2-2	many	CASAPWTGYTGELFF	TGTGCCAGTGCACCGTGGACAGGCTACACCGGGGAGCTGTTTTTT